Listed here is a single T cell receptor beta chain. No cognate antigen has been identified for it. Qualities for individual bases were not recorded, and no much larger clone is one base off. Genomic DNA was isolated from the sorted cells so that the TCRbeta CDR3 region could be sequenced. The immunoSEQ Assay was used to sequence the TCRbeta CDR3 regions. TCRdb obtained this table from immuneACCESS and retained in-frame rearrangements with V and J assigned. These tables miss some clones; where compared with another copy, unresolved V genes account for less than half of the shortfall, and the remainder is unexplained. This sample gives roughly 38,000 clones in total; 85% of them show up just once. Approximately 2.6% of the sample is held by the ten biggest clonotypes. This record comes from a study of OX40 agonist ivuxolimab in advanced cancers. Some background on the complete study: Ivuxolimab, which targeted the costimulatory receptor OX40 (CD134), was an agonistic, fully human IgG2 monoclonal antibody. Patients were allowed to have had prior anti-PD-1, anti-PD-L1 or anti-CTLA-4 therapy, and approximately 40% of the dose-escalation patients had previously received checkpoint inhibitors. Partial responses were achieved by three dose-escalation patients, of whom one had hepatocellular carcinoma and two had cutaneous melanoma. Among the 50 to 55 dose-escalation patients, 19 had hepatocellular carcinoma, roughly 15 melanoma, 9 renal cell carcinoma and 9 head and neck cancer. The monotherapy dose-escalation portion (N of about 50 patients) of the phase I ivuxolimab trial is reported in the paper. Intravenous ivuxolimab was administered to patients every 2 weeks at six dose levels: 0.01, 0.1, 0.3, 1.5, 3 and 10 mg/kg. The point of sequencing TCRbeta in the periphery was to test whether ivuxolimab changed TCR sequence diversity and drove clonal T-cell expansion. In the dose-escalation cohort, 82.7% of patients were male, and the mean age was roughly 60 years, with a range of roughly 20 to 80. Broad study findings and their caveats: After ivuxolimab, more expanded clones were found on average in CD8+ T cells than in CD4+ T cells. Low levels of normalized T-cell clonal expansion were also seen in some patients who did not respond. The antigen specificity of the peripheral T cells that underwent clonal expansion was not determined. At doses of 0.1 to 3.0 mg/kg, clonal expansion of both CD4+ and CD8+ T cells in blood was seen between baseline and week 6. Partial responders in the 0.1-3.0 mg/kg groups had among the lowest normalized peripheral clonal expansion, especially among CD8+ T cells.

The junction shows trimming of 3 bases on V and 9 bases on J, and the gene matches do not reach 7 bases of it. The CDR3 runs 15 residues from the cysteine to the phenylalanine. The entry retains the CDR3 DNA only, 45 bases that are in frame from base 1. CDR1 and CDR2 are drawn from the germline V gene: KGHSH, LQKENI. The trial excluded patients who had a history of autoimmune disease or were on systemic immunosuppression. In every dose cohort, peripheral blood was drawn for TCR sequencing at baseline, cycle 4 day 1, and cycle 7 day 1. The samples were drawn from a first-in-human, open-label, multicenter phase I dose-escalation trial of ivuxolimab. Adults with locally advanced or metastatic melanoma, renal cell, hepatocellular, or head and neck squamous cell carcinoma were enrolled in the trial. Before TCR sequencing, CD4+ T cells and CD8+ T cells from peripheral blood were sorted into separate populations.

The rearranged segments are TRBV18 and TRBJ1-6, with 8 bases in between that match TRBD1. The sequence was collected from an adult with an advanced solid tumor such as melanoma, head and neck, liver or kidney cancer. The sample in question was CD4+ or CD8+ T cells sorted from blood, obtained in a trial of the OX40 agonist ivuxolimab. The CDR3 here reads CASSPSVTGVSPLHF. Read as DNA, the sequence is TGTGCCAGCTCACCTTCCGTGACAGGGGTTTCACCCCTCCACTTT.